This is a list of T cell receptor beta chains from one sample in a study of a mutant IDH1 vaccine in newly diagnosed glioma. The repertoire was sequenced with immunoSEQ multiplex PCR; TCRdb's copy has only in-frame clones and lacks some. The sample lists 59,000 or so clones, about nine tenths seen once, with approximately 2.4% in the top ten. Source: PBMCs, taken from a glioma patient treated with radiotherapy, temozolomide or both. The receptors were sampled from a man aged 45-60 years with glioma. Both conserved end residues are part of each CDR3. Each record gives: clone size, J gene, D gene, V gene, CDR3 protein, CDR3 DNA. A D gene is named only where the DNA matches it firmly. The size entry is marked missing in some rows and otherwise reads once, few, many or a size class.

clone size: NA; J gene: TRBJ2-7; D gene: NA; V gene: TRBV19; CDR3 protein: CASSVEGYEQYF; CDR3 DNA: TGTGCCAGTAGTGTGGAAGGGTACGAGCAGTACTTC
clone size: NA; J gene: TRBJ1-3; D gene: NA; V gene: TRBV10-3; CDR3 protein: CAIRESSGNTIYF; CDR3 DNA: TGTGCCATCAGGGAGAGCTCTGGAAACACCATATATTTT
clone size: NA; J gene: TRBJ2-3; D gene: TRBD2; V gene: TRBV9; CDR3 protein: CASSVEAGLADFSTDTQYF; CDR3 DNA: TGTGCCAGCAGCGTAGAGGCCGGACTAGCGGATTTTAGCACAGATACGCAGTATTTT
clone size: NA; J gene: TRBJ2-1; D gene: TRBD2; V gene: TRBV19; CDR3 protein: CASSIILAGGSYNEQFF; CDR3 DNA: TGTGCCAGTAGTATAATACTAGCGGGGGGGAGTTACAATGAGCAGTTCTTC
clone size: NA; J gene: TRBJ1-1; D gene: NA; V gene: TRBV7-3; CDR3 protein: CASSLGAGNTEAFF; CDR3 DNA: TGTGCCAGCAGCTTAGGGGCAGGGAACACTGAAGCTTTCTTT
clone size: once; J gene: TRBJ2-5; D gene: NA; V gene: TRBV5-1; CDR3 protein: CASSLSRPGETQYF; CDR3 DNA: TGCGCCAGCAGCTTGAGTAGGCCGGGAGAGACCCAGTACTTC
clone size: NA; J gene: TRBJ1-1; D gene: NA; V gene: TRBV6-6; CDR3 protein: CASSSGTANTEAFF; CDR3 DNA: TGTGCCAGCAGTTCCGGGACGGCGAACACTGAAGCTTTCTTT
clone size: NA; J gene: TRBJ1-1; D gene: NA; V gene: TRBV29-1; CDR3 protein: CSVDKGVGTEAFF; CDR3 DNA: TGCAGCGTTGATAAGGGGGTGGGCACTGAAGCTTTCTTT
clone size: NA; J gene: TRBJ1-5; D gene: TRBD1; V gene: TRBV29-1; CDR3 protein: CSVGGTGPNQPQHF; CDR3 DNA: TGCAGCGTTGGTGGGACAGGGCCGAATCAGCCCCAGCATTTT
clone size: NA; J gene: TRBJ2-3; D gene: TRBD2; V gene: TRBV7-8; CDR3 protein: CASSLAGLAVGDTQYF; CDR3 DNA: TGTGCCAGCAGCTTAGCGGGACTAGCTGTCGGGGATACGCAGTATTTT
clone size: NA; J gene: TRBJ1-1; D gene: TRBD1; V gene: TRBV29-1; CDR3 protein: CSAGGRTGANTEAFF; CDR3 DNA: TGCAGCGCCGGGGGGCGTACAGGGGCGAACACTGAAGCTTTCTTT
clone size: NA; J gene: TRBJ2-7; D gene: NA; V gene: TRBV7-8; CDR3 protein: CASSQHRDLSYEQYF; CDR3 DNA: TGTGCCAGCAGTCAACACCGGGACTTGTCCTACGAGCAGTACTTC
clone size: NA; J gene: TRBJ2-7; D gene: NA; V gene: TRBV27; CDR3 protein: CASSPGLYEQYF; CDR3 DNA: TGTGCCAGCAGTCCGGGACTCTACGAGCAGTACTTC
clone size: NA; J gene: TRBJ1-4; D gene: TRBD1; V gene: TRBV10-3; CDR3 protein: CAIRPGQGEGGNEKLFF; CDR3 DNA: TGTGCCATCAGACCGGGACAGGGGGAAGGTGGTAATGAAAAACTGTTTTTT
clone size: NA; J gene: TRBJ1-2; D gene: NA; V gene: TRBV20-1; CDR3 protein: CSATREGYTF; CDR3 DNA: TGCAGTGCTACCCGCGAAGGCTACACCTTC
clone size: once; J gene: TRBJ1-2; D gene: NA; V gene: TRBV19; CDR3 protein: CASTSLRGNYGYTF; CDR3 DNA: TGTGCCAGTACCTCGCTGAGGGGGAACTATGGCTACACCTTC
clone size: NA; J gene: TRBJ2-2; D gene: NA; V gene: TRBV7-9; CDR3 protein: CASSPPGEANTGELFF; CDR3 DNA: TGTGCCAGCAGTCCTCCAGGGGAGGCGAACACCGGGGAGCTGTTTTTT
clone size: NA; J gene: TRBJ2-7; D gene: NA; V gene: TRBV5-1; CDR3 protein: CASSLSLLQAYEQYF; CDR3 DNA: TGCGCCAGCAGCTTGAGTTTGCTTCAAGCCTACGAGCAGTACTTC
clone size: NA; J gene: TRBJ2-7; D gene: NA; V gene: TRBV29-1; CDR3 protein: CSPRWPQSSYEQYF; CDR3 DNA: TGCAGCCCCCGTTGGCCCCAAAGTTCCTACGAGCAGTACTTC
clone size: NA; J gene: TRBJ1-2; D gene: NA; V gene: TRBV6-6; CDR3 protein: CASSYPQANYGYTF; CDR3 DNA: TGTGCCAGCAGTTACCCACAGGCTAACTATGGCTACACCTTC
clone size: NA; J gene: TRBJ2-7; D gene: NA; V gene: TRBV2; CDR3 protein: CASSETYEQYF; CDR3 DNA: TGTGCCAGCAGTGAAACTTACGAGCAGTACTTC
clone size: once; J gene: TRBJ2-5; D gene: NA; V gene: TRBV27; CDR3 protein: CASSFFGETQYF; CDR3 DNA: TGTGCCAGCAGTTTTTTCGGAGAGACCCAGTACTTC
clone size: NA; J gene: TRBJ1-1; D gene: TRBD1; V gene: TRBV14; CDR3 protein: CASSQATGGTEAFF; CDR3 DNA: TGTGCCAGCAGCCAAGCTACAGGGGGCACTGAAGCTTTCTTT
clone size: NA; J gene: TRBJ2-7; D gene: NA; V gene: TRBV5-1; CDR3 protein: CASSLGPQGYEQYF; CDR3 DNA: TGCGCCAGCAGCTTGGGCCCACAGGGCTACGAGCAGTACTTC
clone size: NA; J gene: TRBJ2-2; D gene: NA; V gene: TRBV7-8; CDR3 protein: CASSFVGELFF; CDR3 DNA: TGTGCCAGCAGCTTCGTCGGGGAGCTGTTTTTT
clone size: NA; J gene: TRBJ2-7; D gene: TRBD1; V gene: TRBV7-7; CDR3 protein: CASSSQGGEQYF; CDR3 DNA: TGTGCTAGCAGTTCACAGGGGGGCGAGCAGTACTTC
clone size: medium-sized; J gene: TRBJ2-2; D gene: TRBD2; V gene: TRBV5-5; CDR3 protein: CASSLGLARSGELFF; CDR3 DNA: TGTGCCAGCAGCTTGGGACTAGCAAGGAGCGGGGAGCTGTTTTTT
clone size: NA; J gene: TRBJ2-3; D gene: TRBD2; V gene: TRBV5-1; CDR3 protein: CASSRAGEKDTQYF; CDR3 DNA: TGCGCCAGCAGCCGAGCGGGAGAAAAAGATACGCAGTATTTT
clone size: NA; J gene: TRBJ1-2; D gene: TRBD1; V gene: TRBV5-1; CDR3 protein: CASSLEPGQGTGYTF; CDR3 DNA: TGCGCCAGCAGCTTGGAACCGGGACAGGGGACTGGCTACACCTTC
clone size: NA; J gene: TRBJ1-5; D gene: TRBD1; V gene: TRBV15; CDR3 protein: CATSTRTGVPSQHF; CDR3 DNA: TGTGCCACCAGCACCCGGACAGGCGTCCCGTCCCAGCATTTT
clone size: NA; J gene: TRBJ1-1; D gene: NA; V gene: TRBV28; CDR3 protein: CASSPRGGQNTEAFF; CDR3 DNA: TGTGCCAGCAGTCCCCGCGGGGGGCAGAACACTGAAGCTTTCTTT
clone size: once; J gene: TRBJ2-1; D gene: NA; V gene: TRBV7-9; CDR3 protein: CASSLGEGRGEQFF; CDR3 DNA: TGTGCCAGCAGCTTAGGTGAGGGAAGGGGTGAGCAGTTCTTC
clone size: NA; J gene: TRBJ2-5; D gene: NA; V gene: TRBV6-6; CDR3 protein: CASSYRRDQETQYF; CDR3 DNA: TGTGCCAGCAGTTATCGCCGGGACCAAGAGACCCAGTACTTC
clone size: NA; J gene: TRBJ1-5; D gene: TRBD1; V gene: TRBV18; CDR3 protein: CASSPRQGGNQPQHF; CDR3 DNA: TGTGCCAGCTCACCGAGACAGGGGGGAAATCAGCCCCAGCATTTT
clone size: NA; J gene: TRBJ2-7; D gene: TRBD1; V gene: TRBV7-2; CDR3 protein: CASSLETGNYEQYF; CDR3 DNA: TGTGCCAGCAGCTTAGAGACAGGGAACTACGAGCAGTACTTC
clone size: once; J gene: TRBJ1-4; D gene: TRBD1; V gene: TRBV5-6; CDR3 protein: CASSLGIGQGRTNEKLFF; CDR3 DNA: TGTGCCAGCAGCTTGGGAATAGGACAGGGAAGAACTAATGAAAAACTGTTTTTT
clone size: NA; J gene: TRBJ2-5; D gene: TRBD2; V gene: TRBV10-2; CDR3 protein: CASSDRSGSRIDDF; CDR3 DNA: TGCGCCAGCAGTGACCGAAGCGGGAGTCGGATAGACGACTTC